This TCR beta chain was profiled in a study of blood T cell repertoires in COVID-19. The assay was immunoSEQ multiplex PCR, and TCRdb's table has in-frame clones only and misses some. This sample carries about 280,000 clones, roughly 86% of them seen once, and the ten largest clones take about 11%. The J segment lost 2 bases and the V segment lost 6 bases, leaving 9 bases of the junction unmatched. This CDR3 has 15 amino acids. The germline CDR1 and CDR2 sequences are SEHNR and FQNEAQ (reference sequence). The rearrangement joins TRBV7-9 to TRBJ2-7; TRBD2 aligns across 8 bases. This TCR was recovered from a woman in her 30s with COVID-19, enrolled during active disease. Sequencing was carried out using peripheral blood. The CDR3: CASRGAGGPPYEQYF. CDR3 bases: TGTGCCAGCAGGGGGGCGGGAGGCCCTCCCTACGAGCAGTACTTC.